This entry describes one T cell receptor beta chain. There are 14 residues in the CDR3. Between the trimmed V and J ends, which lost 3 bases and 8 bases, there was a span of 11 bases. CDR1 is SGHAT and CDR2 is FQNNGV in the germline V gene. The record originates from a study of T cell clones after liver transplantation. For the study at large: Pre-transplant mixed lymphocyte reactions yielded third-party-reactive TCRbeta sequences as comparators for graft-donor-reactive sequences. Timepoints were pre-transplant, pre-withdrawal, and after withdrawal was completed or failed. Apart from a few HCV-positive recipients, transplants were for non-autoimmune, non-viral reasons.

The assay was immunoSEQ multiplex PCR, and TCRdb's table has in-frame clones only and misses some. This table holds over 100,000 clones, approximately 85% found once. The sample here was CD4+ T cells from blood, taken before liver transplant. This chain joins TRBV11-2 and TRBJ1-6; D perhaps matches TRBD1 (6 bases). This clonotype originated in a human donor who received a liver transplant. CDR3 in DNA: TGTGCCAGCAGCTTGGTCAGGGGTGATTCACCCCTCCACTTT. It codes for CASSLVRGDSPLHF.